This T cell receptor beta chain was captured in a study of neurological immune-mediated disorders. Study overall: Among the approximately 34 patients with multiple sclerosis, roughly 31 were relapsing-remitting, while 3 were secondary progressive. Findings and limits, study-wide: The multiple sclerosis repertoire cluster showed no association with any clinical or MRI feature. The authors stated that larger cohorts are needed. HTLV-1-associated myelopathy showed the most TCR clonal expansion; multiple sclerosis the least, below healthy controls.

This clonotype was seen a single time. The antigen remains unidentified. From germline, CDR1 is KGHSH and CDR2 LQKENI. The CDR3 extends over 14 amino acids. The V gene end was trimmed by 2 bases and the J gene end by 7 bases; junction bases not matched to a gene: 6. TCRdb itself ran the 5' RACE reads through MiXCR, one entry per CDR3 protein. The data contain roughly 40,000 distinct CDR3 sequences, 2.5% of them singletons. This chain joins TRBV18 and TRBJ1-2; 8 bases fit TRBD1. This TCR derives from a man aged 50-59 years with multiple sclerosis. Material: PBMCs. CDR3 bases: TGTGCCAGCTCACCAAAGACAGGGGTCGGTGGCTACACCTTC. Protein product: CASSPKTGVGGYTF.